This record covers a single T cell receptor beta chain. Its antigen is as yet unknown. Lymphocytes from graft epithelium and lamina propria were isolated. Germline trimming cut 6 bases from V and 3 bases from J; bases unmatched to any gene: 4. This CDR3 region has 14 residues. In germline, CDR1 is MGHDK, CDR2 SYGVNS. This record comes from a study of graft-versus-host responses after intestinal transplantation. Study-level information: Grafts that recipients had were multivisceral, liver-intestinal, or isolated intestinal transplants. The recipients all started with anti-thymocyte globulin induction and then took tacrolimus and steroids for around three years.

Study-level points and caveats: Detected in recipient marrow were GvH clones, some of which were first observed in ileum or blood.

Measured with immunoSEQ multiplex PCR; TCRdb has only the in-frame clones, and not every one. Here the sample spans 50,000 to 75,000 clones, about nine tenths being singletons. The sequence derives from a human patient who received an intestinal transplant, so some T cells may come from the graft donor. The gene calls are TRBV25-1 and TRBJ2-1, with 8 bases lining up with TRBD2. The material was ileum tissue, obtained less than 400 days after transplant. The CDR3 is CASSLGTSYNEQFF. The CDR3 DNA reads as TGTGCCAGCAGCCTCGGGACTAGCTACAATGAGCAGTTCTTC.